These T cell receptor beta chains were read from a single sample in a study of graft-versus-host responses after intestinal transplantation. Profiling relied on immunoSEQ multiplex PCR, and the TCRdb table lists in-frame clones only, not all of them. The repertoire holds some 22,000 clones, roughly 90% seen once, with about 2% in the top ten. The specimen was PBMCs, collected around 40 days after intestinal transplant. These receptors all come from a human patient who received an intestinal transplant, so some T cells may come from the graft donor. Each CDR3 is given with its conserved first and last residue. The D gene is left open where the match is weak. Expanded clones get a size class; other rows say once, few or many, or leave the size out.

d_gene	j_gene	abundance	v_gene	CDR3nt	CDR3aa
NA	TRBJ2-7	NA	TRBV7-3	TGTGCCAGCAGCCCCGATGGGGGCGGCTCCTACGAGCAGTACTTC	CASSPDGGGSYEQYF
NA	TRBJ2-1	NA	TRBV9	TGTGCCAGCAGCTCGTCTAGCCGGAATGAGCAGTTCTTC	CASSSSSRNEQFF
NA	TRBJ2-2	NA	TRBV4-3	TGCGCCAGCAGCCAAGACACTTCGACTTGCACCGGGGAGCTGTTTTTT	CASSQDTSTCTGELFF
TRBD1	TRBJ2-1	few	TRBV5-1	TGCGCCAGCAGCGCAGGGGGCAACTACAATGAGCAGTTCTTC	CASSAGGNYNEQFF
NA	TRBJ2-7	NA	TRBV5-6	TGTGCCAGCAGCTTTACGGACGAGCAGTACTTC	CASSFTDEQYF
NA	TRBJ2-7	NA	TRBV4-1	TGCGCCAGCAGCCAAAGGGGGCTAGCGATCGGCTACGAGCAGTACTTC	CASSQRGLAIGYEQYF
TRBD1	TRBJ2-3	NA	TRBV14	TGTGCCAGCAGCCCAGCCCCCGGGACAGGGGCAGATACGCAGTATTTT	CASSPAPGTGADTQYF
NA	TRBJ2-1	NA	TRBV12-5	TGTGCTAGTGGTCGGTCAGAAACGGCCACGTTCTTC	CASGRSETATFF
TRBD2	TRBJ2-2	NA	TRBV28	TGTGCCAGCAGTTTGGCAGGGTTACTAGCGGGAGTCACCGGGGAGCTGTTTTTT	CASSLAGLLAGVTGELFF
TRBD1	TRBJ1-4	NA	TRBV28	TGTGCCAGCACAGGGGGTCGGGAAAAACTGTTTTTT	CASTGGREKLFF
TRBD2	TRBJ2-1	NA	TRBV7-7	TGTGCTAGCAGCTTCGGGACTAGGCAGTCGGATGAGCAGTTCTTC	CASSFGTRQSDEQFF
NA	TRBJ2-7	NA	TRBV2	TGTGCCAGCGTTCGACAGACGTGGGAGGTTTCCTACGAGCAGTACTTC	CASVRQTWEVSYEQYF
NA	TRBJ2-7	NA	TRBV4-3	TGCGCCAGCAGCCAAGATGCGGTGTTGGGAGCCTACGAGCAGTACTTC	CASSQDAVLGAYEQYF
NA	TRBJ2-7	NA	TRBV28	TGTGCCAGCAGTTTAAGGGAGCCCTACGAGCAGTACTTC	CASSLREPYEQYF
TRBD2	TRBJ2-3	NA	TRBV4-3	TGCGCCAGCAGCCAAGAGGGGGGGGACTGGTCCTATACGCAGTATTTT	CASSQEGGDWSYTQYF
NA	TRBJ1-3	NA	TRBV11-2	TGTGCCAGCAGCTTAACGGGGACTGGAAACACTATATATTTT	CASSLTGTGNTIYF
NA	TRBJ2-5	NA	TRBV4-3	TGCGCCAGCAGCCAAGATCCAACCACAACACGAAACTTC	CASSQDPTTTRNF
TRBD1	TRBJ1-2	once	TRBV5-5	TGTGCCAGCAGCTTCACAGGGGTCTATGGCTACACCTTC	CASSFTGVYGYTF
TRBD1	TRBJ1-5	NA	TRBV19	TGTGCCAGTAGTATAGTACAGGGGGCACGGCAGCCCCAGCATTTT	CASSIVQGARQPQHF
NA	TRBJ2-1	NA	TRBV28	TGTGCCAGCAGTTTATATACCGCTCTTAGTGAGCAGTTCTTC	CASSLYTALSEQFF
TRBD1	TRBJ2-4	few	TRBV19	TGTGCCAGTAGTCGTATATCGGACAGGGCCAAAAACATTCAGTACTTC	CASSRISDRAKNIQYF
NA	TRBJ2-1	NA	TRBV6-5	TGTGCCAGCAGTTACTCGACGGGCGTCTACAATGAGCAGTTCTTC	CASSYSTGVYNEQFF
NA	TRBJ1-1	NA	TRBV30	TGTGCCTGGAGTGAACCCTCTGAAGCTTTCTTT	CAWSEPSEAFF